This TCR beta chain stems from a study of T cell changes during pregnancy in multiple sclerosis. Data came from immunoSEQ multiplex PCR; TCRdb stores just in-frame clones and leaves some out. The sample yields tens of thousands of clones, nearly 95% seen once. Trimming shortened V by 5 bases and J by 0 bases, and 13 bases separated the two germline ends. Germline V gives CDR1 SEHNR, CDR2 FQNEAQ (reference sequence). The CDR3 sequence is 15 residues long. This receptor was taken from a female donor with multiple sclerosis, enrolled in a pregnancy study. The material was CD4+ T cells from peripheral blood mononuclear cells, obtained in the third trimester of pregnancy. The chain employs TRBV7-9 and TRBJ1-1; D ambiguous. The CDR3 DNA reads as TGTGCCAGCAGCCCAACCAACATGGTGAACACTGAAGCTTTCTTT. The encoded protein is CASSPTNMVNTEAFF.